This passage covers 4 T cell receptor beta chains from one sample sequenced in a study of T cells in Graves' hyperthyroidism and ophthalmopathy (dated by TCRdb to between 2018 and 2020). Preparation of the library involved multiplex PCR. Instrument used: Illumina HiSeq 2000. TCR beta CDR3 regions were amplified from RNA transcripts. A first-round RT-PCR of the TCR CDR3 used the HTBI primer set with the Qiagen OneStep RT-PCR kit. TCRdb's own reprocessing of the public reads used fastp at Q25 and MiXCR and kept productive beta chains. Every entry covers one CDR3 protein and lists the most common genes and DNA from its rows. The sample table shows a few hundred thousand distinct CDR3 sequences, and approximately 14% are seen once. About 7% of the sample is taken by the ten largest. The sample consisted of blood. The receptors shown here come from a woman in her 30s with Graves' hyperthyroidism.

At least ten counts were recorded for this clonotype. The rearrangement uses TRBV20-1 and TRBJ1-5, with D unclear. The CDR3 runs to 12 residues. In germline, CDR1 is DFQATT, CDR2 SNEGSKA (reference sequence). The V end was cut by 1 base, the J end by 5 bases, with 6 bases between. CDR3: CSARVGDQPQHF. CDR3 DNA sequence: TGCAGTGCTAGAGTCGGGGATCAGCCCCAGCATTTT.

This clonotype appeared many times. The CDR3 DNA reads TGTGCCAGCAGTTACTCGATCACAGATACGCAGTATTTT. Protein product: CASSYSITDTQYF. V and J are TRBV6-2 or TRBV6-3 and TRBJ2-3; D uncertain. Germline lookup yields CDR1 MNHEY and CDR2 SVGEGT. The V end lost 0 bases, the J end lost 2 bases, and 3 bases lay between the germline ends. CDR3 size: 13 residues.

This clonotype came up many times. The genes are TRBV12-3 or TRBV12-4 and TRBJ2-1, with 7 bases identical to TRBD2. Trimming cost V 1 base and J 4 bases; bases outside gene matches: 4. The CDR3 sequence is 15 residues long. The CDR3 DNA sequence: TGTGCCAGCAGTTTAGGCGGGAGTAGGTACAATGAGCAGTTCTTC. As protein: CASSLGGSRYNEQFF.

V and J are TRBV5-1 and TRBJ1-1, with D uncertain. Germline V gene lookup returns CDR1 SGHRS and CDR2 YFSETQ. V lost 0 bases, J lost 0 bases, and 12 bases lay in between. There are 16 residues in the CDR3. The CDR3 region has the DNA TGCGCCAGCAGCTTGGGACGGGCCCTGATGAACACTGAAGCTTTCTTT. Translation: CASSLGRALMNTEAFF.